The text below deals with one T cell receptor beta chain. Random hexamers served to reverse transcribe roughly 0.5 to 1 ug RNA. immunoSEQ multiplex PCR amplified TCR beta CDR3 across 54 Vbeta, 13 Jbeta. TCRdb ran MiXCR on the immunoSEQ multiplex PCR reads and lists one entry per CDR3 protein. The sample shows some 300,000 distinct CDR3 sequences, 80% to 90% of them seen only once. This sample is drawn from a study of CD8 T cells in Susac syndrome. The authors carried out high-throughput sequencing of TCR beta. They applied it to CD8+ and CD4+ T cells obtained from blood. This CDR3 is built from 15 residues. Trimming at V came to 4 bases and at J to 7 bases, leaving 10 bases not matched to a gene. CDR1 and CDR2 (germline): MNHEY, SMNVEV (reference sequence).

Sequenced input: CD8+ T cells from PBMCs. J is TRBJ2-1 and V is TRBV27, with 7 bases fitting TRBD2. The receptor was isolated from a human donor with multiple sclerosis. The CDR3 region is CASSSNLREDNEQFF. The CDR3 bases are TGTGCCAGCAGTTCCAACCTCCGGGAGGATAATGAGCAGTTCTTC.